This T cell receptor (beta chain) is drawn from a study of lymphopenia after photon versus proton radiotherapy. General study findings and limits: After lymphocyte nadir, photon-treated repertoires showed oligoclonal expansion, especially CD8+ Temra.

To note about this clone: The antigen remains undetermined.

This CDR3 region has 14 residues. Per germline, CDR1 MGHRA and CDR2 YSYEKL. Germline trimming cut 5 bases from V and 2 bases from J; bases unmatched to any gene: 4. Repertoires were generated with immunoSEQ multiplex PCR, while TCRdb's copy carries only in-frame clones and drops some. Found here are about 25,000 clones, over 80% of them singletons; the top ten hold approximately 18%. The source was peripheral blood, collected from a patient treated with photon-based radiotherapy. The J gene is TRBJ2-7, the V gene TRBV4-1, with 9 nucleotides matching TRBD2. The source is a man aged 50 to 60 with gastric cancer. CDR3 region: CASSTTSGTYEQYF. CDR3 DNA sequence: TGCGCCAGCAGCACGACTAGCGGAACCTACGAGCAGTACTTC.